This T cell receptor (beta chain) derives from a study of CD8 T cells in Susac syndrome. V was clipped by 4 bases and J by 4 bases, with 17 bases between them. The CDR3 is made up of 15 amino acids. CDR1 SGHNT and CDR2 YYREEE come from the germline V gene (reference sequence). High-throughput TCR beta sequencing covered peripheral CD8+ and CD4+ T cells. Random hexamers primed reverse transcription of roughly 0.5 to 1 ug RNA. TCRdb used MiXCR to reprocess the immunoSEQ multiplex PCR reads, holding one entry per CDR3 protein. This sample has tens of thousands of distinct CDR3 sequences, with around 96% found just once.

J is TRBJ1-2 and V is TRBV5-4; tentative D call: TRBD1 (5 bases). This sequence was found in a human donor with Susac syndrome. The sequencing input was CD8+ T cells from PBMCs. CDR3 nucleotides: TGTGCCAGCAGCGTTCCCTCCGGGGACTCCTATGGCTACACCTTC. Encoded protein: CASSVPSGDSYGYTF.